The T cell receptor beta chain under discussion was sequenced for a study of long-term antiretroviral therapy in people with HIV. Study at large: The oldest samples precede the 2015 immediate-ART recommendation by about a decade.

Germline V gene sequence: CDR1 SNHLY, CDR2 FYNNEI. The CDR3 runs 16 residues. V was cut by 2 bases and J by 5 bases, with 15 bases left in between. Runs used v3.0 of the immunoSEQ assay and were done at survey level. Sequencing used immunoSEQ multiplex PCR; TCRdb keeps in-frame clones, though not all of them. The table lists 20,000 to 25,000 clones, around 82% of them singletons. Post-ART PBMC samples numbered at least two per donor, and pre-ART ones at least one. Each HIV-infected participant was given treatment in the United States. The study used samples holding roughly 1-10 million cryopreserved PBMC before DNA extraction.

This sequence joins TRBV2 and TRBJ2-2; tentatively, D is TRBD2 (6 bases). Sequencing used unsorted PBMCs, obtained at the start of antiretroviral therapy. The sequence came from a man aged 50 to 60 with HIV. Here the CDR3 reads CASSELGSQLTGELFF. DNA for the CDR3: TGTGCCAGCAGTGAACTCGGGAGTCAACTGACCGGGGAGCTGTTTTTT.